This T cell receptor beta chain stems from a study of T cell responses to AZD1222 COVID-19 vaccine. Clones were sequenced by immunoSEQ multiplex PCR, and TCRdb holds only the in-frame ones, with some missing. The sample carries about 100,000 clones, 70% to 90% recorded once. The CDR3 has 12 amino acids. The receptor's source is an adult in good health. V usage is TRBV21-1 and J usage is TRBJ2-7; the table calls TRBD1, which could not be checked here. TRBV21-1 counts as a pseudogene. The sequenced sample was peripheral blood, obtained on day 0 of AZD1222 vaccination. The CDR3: CASSKGHCEQYF. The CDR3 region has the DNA TGTGCCAGCAGCAAGGGGCACTGCGAGCAGTACTTC.